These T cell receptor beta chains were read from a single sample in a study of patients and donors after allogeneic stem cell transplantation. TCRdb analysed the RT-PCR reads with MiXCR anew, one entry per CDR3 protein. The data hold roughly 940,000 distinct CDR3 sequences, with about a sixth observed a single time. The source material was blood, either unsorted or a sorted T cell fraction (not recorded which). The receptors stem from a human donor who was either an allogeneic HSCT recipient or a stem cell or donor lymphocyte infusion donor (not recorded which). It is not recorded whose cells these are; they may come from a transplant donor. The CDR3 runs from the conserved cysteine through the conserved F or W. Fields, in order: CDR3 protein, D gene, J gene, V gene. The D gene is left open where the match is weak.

CDR3 protein: CASSLGQAVTDTQYF; D gene: NA; J gene: TRBJ2-3; V gene: TRBV11-2
CDR3 protein: CASSYLIWGGNTEAFF; D gene: NA; J gene: TRBJ1-1; V gene: TRBV6-5
CDR3 protein: CASSQPGTGDYEQYF; D gene: TRBD1; J gene: TRBJ2-7; V gene: TRBV4-3
CDR3 protein: CASSQDISKGETQYF; D gene: NA; J gene: TRBJ2-5; V gene: TRBV4-3
CDR3 protein: CASSLAPWRPGNTEAFF; D gene: NA; J gene: TRBJ1-1; V gene: TRBV5-6
CDR3 protein: CASSPLGRNNQPQHF; D gene: NA; J gene: TRBJ1-5; V gene: TRBV27
CDR3 protein: CASSSTKPGELFF; D gene: NA; J gene: TRBJ2-2; V gene: TRBV27
CDR3 protein: CASSSDGDNQPQHF; D gene: NA; J gene: TRBJ1-5; V gene: TRBV6-4
CDR3 protein: CATSFGFYNEQFF; D gene: NA; J gene: TRBJ2-1; V gene: TRBV24-1
CDR3 protein: CASSSAGTASYEQYF; D gene: TRBD1; J gene: TRBJ2-7; V gene: TRBV5-1
CDR3 protein: CASSLLEGSEQYF; D gene: NA; J gene: TRBJ2-7; V gene: TRBV27
CDR3 protein: CASSYDPPDSNQPQHF; D gene: NA; J gene: TRBJ1-5; V gene: TRBV12-3/TRBV12-4
CDR3 protein: CSVAVQAPGYTF; D gene: NA; J gene: TRBJ1-2; V gene: TRBV29-1
CDR3 protein: CASSVVVNTGELFF; D gene: NA; J gene: TRBJ2-2; V gene: TRBV9
CDR3 protein: CASSLAGTGKGNTIYF; D gene: TRBD1; J gene: TRBJ1-3; V gene: TRBV5-1
CDR3 protein: CASSLGISGGETQYF; D gene: TRBD2; J gene: TRBJ2-5; V gene: TRBV27
CDR3 protein: CASSWTGAKNTEAFF; D gene: TRBD1; J gene: TRBJ1-1; V gene: TRBV7-9
CDR3 protein: CASQESGGNTIYF; D gene: NA; J gene: TRBJ1-3; V gene: TRBV5-1
CDR3 protein: CASSPYLKAGGTDTQYF; D gene: TRBD2; J gene: TRBJ2-3; V gene: TRBV4-1
CDR3 protein: CASSPLAGGGDEQFF; D gene: TRBD2; J gene: TRBJ2-1; V gene: TRBV12-3/TRBV12-4
CDR3 protein: CASSGTGLADTQYF; D gene: TRBD1; J gene: TRBJ2-3; V gene: TRBV7-6
CDR3 protein: CAISDRTMNTEAFF; D gene: NA; J gene: TRBJ1-1; V gene: TRBV10-3
CDR3 protein: CASILNYRELTGELFF; D gene: NA; J gene: TRBJ2-2; V gene: TRBV7-9
CDR3 protein: CSVGSPRPGANVLTF; D gene: NA; J gene: TRBJ2-6; V gene: TRBV29-1
CDR3 protein: CSVPPVGNDTQYF; D gene: NA; J gene: TRBJ2-3; V gene: TRBV29-1
CDR3 protein: CAWRHYLTKDTQYF; D gene: NA; J gene: TRBJ2-3; V gene: TRBV30
CDR3 protein: CASSVHQGNQPQHF; D gene: NA; J gene: TRBJ1-5; V gene: TRBV9
CDR3 protein: CASSYSTWNTEAFF; D gene: NA; J gene: TRBJ1-1; V gene: TRBV6-2/TRBV6-3
CDR3 protein: CASSFSEGQGGWEQYF; D gene: TRBD1; J gene: TRBJ2-7; V gene: TRBV12-3/TRBV12-4
CDR3 protein: CAIRGTALYEQYF; D gene: NA; J gene: TRBJ2-7; V gene: TRBV10-3
CDR3 protein: CASSSPGTGGGHTF; D gene: TRBD1; J gene: TRBJ1-2; V gene: TRBV5-1
CDR3 protein: CASRIRGANVLTF; D gene: NA; J gene: TRBJ2-6; V gene: TRBV5-1
CDR3 protein: CASSQDHQRKGPETQYF; D gene: NA; J gene: TRBJ2-5; V gene: TRBV4-1
CDR3 protein: CASSLEILASSTDTQYF; D gene: TRBD2; J gene: TRBJ2-3; V gene: TRBV5-1
CDR3 protein: CASRSPLTYGYTF; D gene: NA; J gene: TRBJ1-2; V gene: TRBV6-1
CDR3 protein: CASSQIGPDTQYF; D gene: NA; J gene: TRBJ2-3; V gene: TRBV4-2
CDR3 protein: CAISREQGYNSPLHF; D gene: NA; J gene: TRBJ1-6; V gene: TRBV10-3
CDR3 protein: CASSGRGLLEQYF; D gene: NA; J gene: TRBJ2-7; V gene: TRBV6-1
CDR3 protein: CASSLDLGFPGNYNYGYTF; D gene: NA; J gene: TRBJ1-2; V gene: TRBV11-2
CDR3 protein: CATSRGGLRAEAFF; D gene: NA; J gene: TRBJ1-1; V gene: TRBV15
CDR3 protein: CSARDSQGYEETQYF; D gene: NA; J gene: TRBJ2-5; V gene: TRBV20-1
CDR3 protein: CASSEGERGLLEKLFF; D gene: NA; J gene: TRBJ1-4; V gene: TRBV25-1
CDR3 protein: CVSSRLAGQGEQYF; D gene: TRBD2; J gene: TRBJ2-7; V gene: TRBV7-9
CDR3 protein: CASSVTSGSVSYEQYF; D gene: TRBD2; J gene: TRBJ2-7; V gene: TRBV5-1
CDR3 protein: CASSLTGVPFEQYF; D gene: TRBD1; J gene: TRBJ2-7; V gene: TRBV27
CDR3 protein: CASSLGSRGNSGNTIYF; D gene: NA; J gene: TRBJ1-3; V gene: TRBV5-1
CDR3 protein: CSARNPLGTPEAFF; D gene: NA; J gene: TRBJ1-1; V gene: TRBV20-1
CDR3 protein: CAISESTHTLYEEQYF; D gene: NA; J gene: TRBJ2-7; V gene: TRBV10-3
CDR3 protein: CASNGAHNEQFF; D gene: NA; J gene: TRBJ2-1; V gene: TRBV6-1
CDR3 protein: CASSQDGGAVYEQYF; D gene: NA; J gene: TRBJ2-7; V gene: TRBV4-1
CDR3 protein: CASSVLQVTEAFF; D gene: NA; J gene: TRBJ1-1; V gene: TRBV7-3
CDR3 protein: CASSPSGEETQYF; D gene: NA; J gene: TRBJ2-5; V gene: TRBV5-1
CDR3 protein: CASGLVIFNEQFF; D gene: NA; J gene: TRBJ2-1; V gene: TRBV12-5